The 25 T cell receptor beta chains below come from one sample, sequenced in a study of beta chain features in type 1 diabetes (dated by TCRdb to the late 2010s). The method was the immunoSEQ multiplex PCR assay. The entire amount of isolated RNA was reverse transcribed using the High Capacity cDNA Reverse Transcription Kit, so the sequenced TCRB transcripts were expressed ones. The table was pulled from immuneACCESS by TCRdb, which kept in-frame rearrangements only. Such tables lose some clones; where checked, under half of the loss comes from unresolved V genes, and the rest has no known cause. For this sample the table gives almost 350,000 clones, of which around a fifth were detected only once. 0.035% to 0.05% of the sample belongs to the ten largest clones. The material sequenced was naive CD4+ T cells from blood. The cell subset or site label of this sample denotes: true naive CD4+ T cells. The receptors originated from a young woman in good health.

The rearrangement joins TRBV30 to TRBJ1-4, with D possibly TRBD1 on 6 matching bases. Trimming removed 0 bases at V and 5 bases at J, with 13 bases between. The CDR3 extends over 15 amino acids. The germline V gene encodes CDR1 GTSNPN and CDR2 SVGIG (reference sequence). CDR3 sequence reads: CAWSVLGHLNEKLFF. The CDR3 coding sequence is TGTGCCTGGAGTGTACTGGGACACCTAAATGAAAAACTGTTTTTT.

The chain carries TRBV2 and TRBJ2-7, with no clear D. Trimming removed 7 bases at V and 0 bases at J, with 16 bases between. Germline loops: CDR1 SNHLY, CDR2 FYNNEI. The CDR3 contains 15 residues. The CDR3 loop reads CASTLEPSSSYEQYF. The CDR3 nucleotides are TGTGCCAGCACCCTAGAGCCCTCGAGCTCCTACGAGCAGTACTTC. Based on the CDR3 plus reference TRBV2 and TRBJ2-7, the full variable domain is EPEVTQTPSHQVTQMGQEVILRCVPISNHLYFYWYRQILGQKVEFLVSFYNNEISEKSEIFDDQFSVERPDGSNFTLKIRSTKLEDSAMYFCASTLEPSSSYEQYFGPGTRLTVT.

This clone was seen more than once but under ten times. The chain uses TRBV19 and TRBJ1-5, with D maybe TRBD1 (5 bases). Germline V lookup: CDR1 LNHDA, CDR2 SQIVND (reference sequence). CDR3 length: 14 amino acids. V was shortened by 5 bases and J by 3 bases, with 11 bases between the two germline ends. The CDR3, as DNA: TGTGCCAGTAGTCCGAACAGGCACAATCAGCCCCAGCATTTT. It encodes CASSPNRHNQPQHF.

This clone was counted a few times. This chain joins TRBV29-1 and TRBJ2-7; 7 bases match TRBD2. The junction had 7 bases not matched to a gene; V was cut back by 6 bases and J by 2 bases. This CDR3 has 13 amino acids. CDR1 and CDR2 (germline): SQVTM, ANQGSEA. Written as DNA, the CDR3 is TGCAGCGTCGCCGGGACTATTACCTACGAGCAGTACTTC. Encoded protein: CSVAGTITYEQYF.

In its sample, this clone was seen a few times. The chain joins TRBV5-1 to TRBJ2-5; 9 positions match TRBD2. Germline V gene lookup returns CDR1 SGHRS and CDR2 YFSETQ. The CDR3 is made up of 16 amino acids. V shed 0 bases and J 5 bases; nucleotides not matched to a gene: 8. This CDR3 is CASSLGGLAGVETQYF. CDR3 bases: TGCGCCAGCAGCTTGGGGGGACTAGCCGGCGTGGAGACCCAGTACTTC.

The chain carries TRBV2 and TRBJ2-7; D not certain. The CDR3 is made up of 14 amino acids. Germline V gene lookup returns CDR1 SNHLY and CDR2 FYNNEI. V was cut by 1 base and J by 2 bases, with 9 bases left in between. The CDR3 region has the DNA TGTGCCAGCAGTGAAGACAGCATGACCTACGAGCAGTACTTC. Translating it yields CASSEDSMTYEQYF. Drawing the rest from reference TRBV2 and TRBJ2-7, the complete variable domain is EPEVTQTPSHQVTQMGQEVILRCVPISNHLYFYWYRQILGQKVEFLVSFYNNEISEKSEIFDDQFSVERPDGSNFTLKIRSTKLEDSAMYFCASSEDSMTYEQYFGPGTRLTVT.

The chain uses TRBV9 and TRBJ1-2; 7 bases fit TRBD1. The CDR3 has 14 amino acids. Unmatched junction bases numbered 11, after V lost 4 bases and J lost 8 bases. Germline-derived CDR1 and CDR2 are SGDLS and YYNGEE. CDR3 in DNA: TGTGCCAGCAGCACCCACGGGACAGCGCGAGGCTACACCTTC. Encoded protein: CASSTHGTARGYTF.

The CDR3 DNA reads TGTGCCAGCAGCTTCAGGGGCGGGACAGGGGACGAGCAGTACTTC. The encoded protein is CASSFRGGTGDEQYF. The rearrangement joins TRBV11-3 to TRBJ2-7, with 10 nucleotides matching TRBD1. The V and J ends lost 3 bases and 5 bases, in that order; junction bases with no gene match: 7. Germline V gives CDR1 SGHNT, CDR2 YENEEA. This CDR3 has 15 residues.

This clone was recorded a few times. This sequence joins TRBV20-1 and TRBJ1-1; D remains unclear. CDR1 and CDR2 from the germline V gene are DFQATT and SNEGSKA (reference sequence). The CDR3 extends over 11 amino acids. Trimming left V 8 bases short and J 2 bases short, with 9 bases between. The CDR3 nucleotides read TGCAGTTTGCGGGGTAACACTGAAGCTTTCTTT. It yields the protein CSLRGNTEAFF.

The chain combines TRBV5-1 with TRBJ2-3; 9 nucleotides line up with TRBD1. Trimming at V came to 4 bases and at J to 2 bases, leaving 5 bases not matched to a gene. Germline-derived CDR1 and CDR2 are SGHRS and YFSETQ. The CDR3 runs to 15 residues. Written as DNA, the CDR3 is TGCGCCAGCAGCCGCGGGACAGGGCTCACAGATACGCAGTATTTT. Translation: CASSRGTGLTDTQYF.

This chain's CDR3 is CASSVIPGVSHNEQFF. CDR3 DNA sequence: TGTGCCAGCTCGGTGATCCCGGGAGTCAGCCACAATGAGCAGTTCTTC. The chain couples TRBV18 to TRBJ2-1; possibly TRBD2 for D (6 bases). This CDR3 comprises 16 residues. Germline V gene sequence: CDR1 KGHSH, CDR2 LQKENI. The ends were cut back, 6 bases at V and 5 bases at J, with 20 bases in the middle.

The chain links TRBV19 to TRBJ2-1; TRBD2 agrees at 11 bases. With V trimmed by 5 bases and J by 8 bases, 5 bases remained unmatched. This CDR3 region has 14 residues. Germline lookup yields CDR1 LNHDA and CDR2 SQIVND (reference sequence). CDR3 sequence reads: CASSLAGGLYEQFF. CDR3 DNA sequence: TGTGCCAGTAGTCTAGCGGGAGGACTGTATGAGCAGTTCTTC.

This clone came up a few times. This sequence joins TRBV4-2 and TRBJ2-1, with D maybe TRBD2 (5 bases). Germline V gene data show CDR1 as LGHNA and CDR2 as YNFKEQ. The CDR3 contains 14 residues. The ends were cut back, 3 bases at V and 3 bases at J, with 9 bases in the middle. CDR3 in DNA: TGTGCCAGCAGCCAGCCCACTAGCTACAATGAGCAGTTCTTC. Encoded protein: CASSQPTSYNEQFF.

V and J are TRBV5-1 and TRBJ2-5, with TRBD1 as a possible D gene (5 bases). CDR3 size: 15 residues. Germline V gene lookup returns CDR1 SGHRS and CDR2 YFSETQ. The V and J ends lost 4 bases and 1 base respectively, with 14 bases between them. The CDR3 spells CASSLSGSGQETQYF. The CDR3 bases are TGCGCCAGCAGCCTTTCAGGGTCAGGCCAAGAGACCCAGTACTTC.

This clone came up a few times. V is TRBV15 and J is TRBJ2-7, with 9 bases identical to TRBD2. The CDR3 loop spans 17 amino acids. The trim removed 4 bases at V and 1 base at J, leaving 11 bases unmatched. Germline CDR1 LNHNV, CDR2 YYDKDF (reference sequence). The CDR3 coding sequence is TGTGCCACCAGCACTGCTAAGATAGCGGGAGATTCCTACGAGCAGTACTTC. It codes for CATSTAKIAGDSYEQYF.

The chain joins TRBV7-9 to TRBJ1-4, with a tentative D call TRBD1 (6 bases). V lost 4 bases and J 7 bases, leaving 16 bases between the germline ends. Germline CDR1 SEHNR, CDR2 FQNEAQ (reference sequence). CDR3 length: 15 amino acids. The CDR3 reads CASSSHRELSEKLFF. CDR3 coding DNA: TGTGCCAGCAGCTCACACAGGGAACTGAGTGAAAAACTGTTTTTT.

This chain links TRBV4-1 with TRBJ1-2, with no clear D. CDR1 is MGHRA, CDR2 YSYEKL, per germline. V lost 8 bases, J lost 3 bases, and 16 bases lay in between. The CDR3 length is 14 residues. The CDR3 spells CASRLSEGDYGYTF. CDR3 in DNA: TGCGCCAGCCGCTTAAGTGAGGGCGACTATGGCTACACCTTC.

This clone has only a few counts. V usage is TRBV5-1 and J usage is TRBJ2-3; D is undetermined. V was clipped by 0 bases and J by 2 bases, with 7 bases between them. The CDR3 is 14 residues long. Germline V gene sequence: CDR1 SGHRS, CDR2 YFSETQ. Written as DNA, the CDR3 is TGCGCCAGCAGCTTGGTTCCCCTCACAGATACGCAGTATTTT. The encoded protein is CASSLVPLTDTQYF.

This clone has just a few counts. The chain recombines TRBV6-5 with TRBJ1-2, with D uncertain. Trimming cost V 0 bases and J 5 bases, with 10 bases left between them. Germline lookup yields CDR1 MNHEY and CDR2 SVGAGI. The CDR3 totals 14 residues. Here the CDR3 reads CASSYSGPSYGYTF. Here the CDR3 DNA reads TGTGCCAGCAGTTACTCTGGCCCATCTTATGGCTACACCTTC.

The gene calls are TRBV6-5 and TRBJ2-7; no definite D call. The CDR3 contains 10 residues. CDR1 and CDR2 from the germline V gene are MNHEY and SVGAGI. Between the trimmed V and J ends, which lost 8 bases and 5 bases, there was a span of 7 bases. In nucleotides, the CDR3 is TGTGCCAGCGGCTTAAACGAGCAGTACTTC. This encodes CASGLNEQYF.

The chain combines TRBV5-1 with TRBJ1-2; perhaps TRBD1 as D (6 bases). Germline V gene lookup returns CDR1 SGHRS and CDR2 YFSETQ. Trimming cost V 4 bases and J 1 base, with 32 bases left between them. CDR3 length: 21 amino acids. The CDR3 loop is CASSTRTVALSSGLLNYGYTF. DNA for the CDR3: TGCGCCAGCAGCACTCGGACAGTGGCATTATCCTCAGGTCTCCTTAACTATGGCTACACCTTC. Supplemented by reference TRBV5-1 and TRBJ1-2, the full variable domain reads KAGVTQTPRYLIKTRGQQVTLSCSPISGHRSVSWYQQTPGQGLQFLFEYFSETQRNKGNFPGRFSGRQFSNSRSEMNVSTLELGDSALYLCASSTRTVALSSGLLNYGYTFGSGTRLTVV.

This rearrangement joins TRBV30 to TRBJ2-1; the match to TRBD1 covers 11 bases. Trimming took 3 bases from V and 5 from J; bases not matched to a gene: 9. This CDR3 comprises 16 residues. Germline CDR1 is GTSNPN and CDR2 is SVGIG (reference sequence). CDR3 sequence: CAWRRNPGQGDNEQFF. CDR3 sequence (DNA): TGTGCCTGGAGACGCAACCCGGGACAGGGGGACAATGAGCAGTTCTTC.

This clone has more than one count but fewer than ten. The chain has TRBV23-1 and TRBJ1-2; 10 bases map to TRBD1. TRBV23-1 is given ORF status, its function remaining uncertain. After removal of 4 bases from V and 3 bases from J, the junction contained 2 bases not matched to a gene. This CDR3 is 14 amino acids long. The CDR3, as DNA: TGCGCCAGCAGTCCTGGGACAGGGGACTATGGCTACACCTTC. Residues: CASSPGTGDYGYTF.

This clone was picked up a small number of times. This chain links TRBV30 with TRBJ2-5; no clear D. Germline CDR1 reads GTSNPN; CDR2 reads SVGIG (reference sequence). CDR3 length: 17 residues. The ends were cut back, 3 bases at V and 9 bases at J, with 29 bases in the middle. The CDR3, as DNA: TGTGCCTGGAGCCTAAGTCTCGCCTATGTTGGTCTCGGGTCCCAGTACTTC. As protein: CAWSLSLAYVGLGSQYF.

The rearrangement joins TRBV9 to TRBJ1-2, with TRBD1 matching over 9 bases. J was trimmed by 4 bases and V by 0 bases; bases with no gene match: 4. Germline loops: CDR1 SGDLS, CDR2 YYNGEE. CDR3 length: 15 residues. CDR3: CASSVEQGATYGYTF. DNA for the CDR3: TGTGCCAGCAGCGTAGAACAGGGGGCTACCTATGGCTACACCTTC.